This TCR beta chain was captured by sequencing in a study of cytomegalovirus exposure and HLA in healthy donors. Germline loops: CDR1 LNHDA, CDR2 SQIVND (reference sequence). This CDR3 comprises 13 residues. The V gene end was trimmed by 7 bases and the J gene end by 8 bases; junction bases not matched to a gene: 9. This table comes from immunoSEQ multiplex PCR, and its TCRdb copy is limited to in-frame clones, with some not included. The data hold 100,000 to 150,000 clones, with around 95% observed a single time. The specimen was PBMCs. This chain links TRBV19 with TRBJ1-2, with TRBD1 matching over 8 bases. This TCR derives from a young man in good health and CMV-seronegative. The DNA of the CDR3 is TGTGCCAGTACCGGGGACAGGCGTCCGGGCTACACCTTC. Translation gives CASTGDRRPGYTF.